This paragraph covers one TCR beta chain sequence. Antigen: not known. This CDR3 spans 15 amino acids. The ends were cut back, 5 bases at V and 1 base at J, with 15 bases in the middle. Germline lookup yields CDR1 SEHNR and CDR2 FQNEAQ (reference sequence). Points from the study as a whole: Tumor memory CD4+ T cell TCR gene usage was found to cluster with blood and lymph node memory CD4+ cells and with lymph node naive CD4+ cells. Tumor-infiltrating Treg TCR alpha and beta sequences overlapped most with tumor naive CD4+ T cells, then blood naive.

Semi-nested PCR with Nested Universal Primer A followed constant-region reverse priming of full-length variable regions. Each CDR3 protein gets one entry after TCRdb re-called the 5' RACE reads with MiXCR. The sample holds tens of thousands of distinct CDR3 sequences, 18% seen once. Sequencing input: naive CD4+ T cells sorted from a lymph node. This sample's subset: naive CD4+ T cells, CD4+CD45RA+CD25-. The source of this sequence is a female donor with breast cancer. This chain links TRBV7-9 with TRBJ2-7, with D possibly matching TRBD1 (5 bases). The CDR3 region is CASSPLAGNSYEQYF. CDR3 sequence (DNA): TGTGCCAGCAGCCCCCTCGCAGGGAATTCCTACGAGCAGTACTTC.